Following are 8 T cell receptor beta chains from one sample sequenced in a study of cytomegalovirus exposure and HLA in healthy donors. Primers included in the PCR were 60 Vbeta and 13 Jbeta primers. Using immunoSEQ multiplex PCR, the repertoire was profiled, and TCRdb retains in-frame clones only, with some absent. The sample holds approximately 110,000 clones, about two thirds seen once. The specimen was PBMCs. These receptors were taken from a man in his 60s in good health and CMV-seropositive.

The chain recombines TRBV5-6 with TRBJ1-2, with 9 positions matching TRBD1. Germline loops: CDR1 SGHDT, CDR2 YYEEEE. This CDR3 is built from 16 residues. The trim removed 5 bases at V and 6 bases at J, leaving 14 bases unmatched. The CDR3 reads CASRRRRQGGIDGYTF. The CDR3 DNA sequence: TGTGCCAGCAGACGGAGACGACAGGGGGGGATAGATGGCTACACCTTC.

This chain joins TRBV9 and TRBJ1-2; tentative D call: TRBD1 (5 bases). The CDR3 is 15 residues long. V lost 3 bases and J lost 4, with 16 bases in between. The germline CDR1 and CDR2 sequences are SGDLS and YYNGEE. CDR3 sequence (DNA): TGTGCCAGCAGCGCCCGGGAGTCGGGGACCTATGGCTACACCTTC. Encoded protein: CASSARESGTYGYTF.

This sequence joins TRBV5-1 and TRBJ2-3, with TRBD2 matching 10 bases. Trimming cost V 3 bases and J 1 base; bases outside gene matches: 11. The CDR3 is 18 amino acids. Germline V lookup: CDR1 SGHRS, CDR2 YFSETQ. The CDR3 reads CASSSPPSLAGGTDTQYF. CDR3 bases: TGCGCCAGCAGCTCACCACCGAGTCTAGCGGGGGGCACAGATACGCAGTATTTT.

This clone was observed a single time. The chain has TRBV10-3 and TRBJ2-3, with 11 nucleotides matching TRBD2. The CDR3 sequence is 17 residues long. In germline, CDR1 is ENHRY, CDR2 SYGVKD. Trimming cost V 3 bases and J 4 bases; bases outside gene matches: 9. The CDR3 loop is CAISESLTSGGPDTQYF. CDR3 coding DNA: TGTGCCATCAGTGAATCACTAACTAGCGGGGGCCCAGATACGCAGTATTTT.

The chain links TRBV2 to TRBJ2-7; 11 bases line up with TRBD2. The CDR3 extends over 15 amino acids. V dropped 6 bases and J dropped 2; count of bases not matched to a gene: 6. Germline values: CDR1 SNHLY, CDR2 FYNNEI. The CDR3 nucleotides are TGTGCCAGCAGCTGGAATAGCGGGGGGGCCTACGAGCAGTACTTC. Translating gives CASSWNSGGAYEQYF.

This clone was seen more than once but under ten times. This chain links TRBV28 with TRBJ1-6; tentatively, D is TRBD1 (6 bases). The CDR3 extends over 15 amino acids. CDR1 MDHEN and CDR2 SYDVKM come from the germline V gene. The V and J ends lost 5 bases and 9 bases respectively, with 17 bases between them. CDR3 in DNA: TGTGCCAGCAGTCCCAGGGGAGGGTTCACTTCACCCCTCCACTTT. Translation gives CASSPRGGFTSPLHF.

The V call is TRBV5-1, the J call TRBJ1-6; 7 bases fit TRBD1. CDR3 length: 19 residues. V lost 4 bases to trimming and J lost 0 bases; unmatched junction nucleotides: 13. The germline V gene has CDR1 SGHRS and CDR2 YFSETQ. CDR3 amino acids: CASSPGLRQGSSYNSPLHF. Written as DNA, the CDR3 is TGCGCCAGCAGCCCTGGACTTAGACAGGGTAGCTCCTATAATTCACCCCTCCACTTT.

This clone was observed once. The chain has TRBV10-3 and TRBJ1-5; D is undetermined. The V gene's germline CDR1 is ENHRY and CDR2 SYGVKD. The CDR3 length is 14 residues. Trimming removed 0 bases from V and 5 bases from J, with 8 bases in between. The CDR3 is CAISESDKDQPQHF. CDR3 nucleotides: TGTGCCATCAGTGAGTCTGACAAAGATCAGCCCCAGCATTTT.